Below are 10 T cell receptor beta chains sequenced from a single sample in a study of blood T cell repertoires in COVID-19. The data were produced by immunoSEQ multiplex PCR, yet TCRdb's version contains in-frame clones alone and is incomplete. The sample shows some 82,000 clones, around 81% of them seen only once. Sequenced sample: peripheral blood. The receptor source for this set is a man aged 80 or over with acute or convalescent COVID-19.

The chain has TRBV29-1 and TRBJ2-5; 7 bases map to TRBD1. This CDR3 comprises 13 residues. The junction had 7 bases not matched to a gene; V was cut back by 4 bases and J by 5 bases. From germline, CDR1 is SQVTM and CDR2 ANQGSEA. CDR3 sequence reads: CSVVRGRAETQYF. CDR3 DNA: TGCAGCGTTGTTAGGGGGCGCGCGGAGACCCAGTACTTC.

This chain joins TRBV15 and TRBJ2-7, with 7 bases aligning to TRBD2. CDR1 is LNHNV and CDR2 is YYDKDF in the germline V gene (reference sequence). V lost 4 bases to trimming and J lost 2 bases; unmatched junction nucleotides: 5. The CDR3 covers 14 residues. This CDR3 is CATSIAGATYEQYF. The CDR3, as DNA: TGTGCCACCAGCATTGCGGGAGCGACCTACGAGCAGTACTTC.

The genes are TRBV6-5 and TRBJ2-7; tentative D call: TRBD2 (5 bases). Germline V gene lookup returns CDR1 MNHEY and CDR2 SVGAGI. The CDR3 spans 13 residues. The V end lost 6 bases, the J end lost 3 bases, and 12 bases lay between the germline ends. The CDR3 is CASRAGIGYEQYF. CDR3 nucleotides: TGTGCCAGCAGGGCCGGGATCGGCTACGAGCAGTACTTC.

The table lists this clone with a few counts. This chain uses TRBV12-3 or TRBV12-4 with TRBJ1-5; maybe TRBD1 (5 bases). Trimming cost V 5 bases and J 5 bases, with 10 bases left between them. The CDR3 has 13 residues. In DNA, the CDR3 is TGTGCCAGCAGTCTTCAGGGTCATCAGCCCCAGCATTTT. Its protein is CASSLQGHQPQHF.

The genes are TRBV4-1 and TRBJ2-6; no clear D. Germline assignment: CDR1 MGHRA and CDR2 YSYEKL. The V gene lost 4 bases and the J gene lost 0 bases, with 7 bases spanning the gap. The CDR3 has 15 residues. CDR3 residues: CASSPPSSGANVLTF. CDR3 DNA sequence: TGCGCCAGCAGCCCTCCCAGCTCTGGGGCCAACGTCCTGACTTTC.

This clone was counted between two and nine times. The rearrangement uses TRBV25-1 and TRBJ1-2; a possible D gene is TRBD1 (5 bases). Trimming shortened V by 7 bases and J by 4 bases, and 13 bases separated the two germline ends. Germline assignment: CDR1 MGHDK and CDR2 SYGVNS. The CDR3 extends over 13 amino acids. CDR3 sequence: CASTRGWVYGYTF. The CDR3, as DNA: TGTGCCAGCACCCGGGGGTGGGTCTATGGCTACACCTTC.

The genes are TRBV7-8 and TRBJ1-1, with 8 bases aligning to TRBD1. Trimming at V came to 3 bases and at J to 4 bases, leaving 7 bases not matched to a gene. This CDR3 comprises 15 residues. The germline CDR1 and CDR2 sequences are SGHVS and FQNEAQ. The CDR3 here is CASSFRQGKTTEAFF. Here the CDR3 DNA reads TGTGCCAGCAGCTTCCGACAGGGGAAAACCACTGAAGCTTTCTTT.

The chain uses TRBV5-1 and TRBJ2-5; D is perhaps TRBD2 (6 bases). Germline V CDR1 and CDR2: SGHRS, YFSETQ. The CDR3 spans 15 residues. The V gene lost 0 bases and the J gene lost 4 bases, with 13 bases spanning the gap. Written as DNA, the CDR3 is TGCGCCAGCAGCTTGGGACTAGTGGGGTTAGAGACCCAGTACTTC. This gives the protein CASSLGLVGLETQYF.

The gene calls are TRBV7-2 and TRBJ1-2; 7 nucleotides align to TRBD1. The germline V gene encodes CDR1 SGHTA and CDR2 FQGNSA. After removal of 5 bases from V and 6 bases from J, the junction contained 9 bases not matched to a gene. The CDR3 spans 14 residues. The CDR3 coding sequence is TGTGCCAGCAGCCCCGGACAGGTATGGCATGGCTACACCTTC. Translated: CASSPGQVWHGYTF.

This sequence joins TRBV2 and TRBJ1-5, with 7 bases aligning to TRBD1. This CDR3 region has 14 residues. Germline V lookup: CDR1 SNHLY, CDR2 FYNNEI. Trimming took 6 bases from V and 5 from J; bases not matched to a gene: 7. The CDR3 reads CASSKQGLDQPQHF. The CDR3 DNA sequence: TGTGCCAGCAGCAAACAGGGGTTGGATCAGCCCCAGCATTTT.